This T cell receptor (beta chain) was retrieved from a study of regulatory T cells in long-lasting Graves disease. Study context: For under 3 months, newly diagnosed Graves' patients had been taking antithyroid drugs.

CDR3 length equals 16 residues. V shed 7 bases and J shed 4 bases, with 25 bases lying between them. Germline V gives CDR1 DFQATT, CDR2 SNEGSKA (reference sequence). Time point of the sample: newly diagnosed GD, antithyroid drugs for less than 3 months. PBMCs provided the RNA from which the TCR library was made. To make TCR beta libraries, researchers used iRepertoire HTBI primers and Arm-PCR of CDR3 regions. TCRdb passed the multiplex PCR reads through MiXCR, listing each CDR3 protein once. The profile shows a few hundred thousand distinct CDR3 sequences, 15% of them singletons. This same sample was also part of a study on T cells in Graves' hyperthyroidism and ophthalmopathy. From that study: It was uncontrolled infection, other autoimmune disease, pregnancy or lactation that excluded patients. In the blood, most expanded thyroid clonotypes above 0.001 appeared as well.

This TCR was recovered from a woman aged 40 to 50 with Graves disease. Sequenced here: peripheral blood mononuclear cells (PBMCs), sampled at new diagnosis, from a patient treated with antithyroid drugs. The V and J genes are TRBV20-1 and TRBJ1-1; D possibly corresponds to TRBD1 (6 bases). Here the CDR3 DNA reads TGCAGTGTATGGACAGCGCAGCAACCCAGTCGCACTGAAGCTTTCTTT. Translating it yields CSVWTAQQPSRTEAFF.